This TCR beta chain was retrieved from a study of cytomegalovirus exposure and HLA in healthy donors. Study-wide results and limits: Among TCR beta chains, those listed as cytomegalovirus-associated numbered fewer than 200. By a later analysis, the bulk of CMV-associated TCR beta chains appeared HLA-restricted. A later analysis, which compared TCR beta chains of equal frequency, found the HLA-associated ones more clonally expanded.

The CDR3 contains 15 residues. PCR involved 60 Vbeta and 13 Jbeta primers. Data came from immunoSEQ multiplex PCR; TCRdb stores just in-frame clones and leaves some out. The sample shows roughly 130,000 clones, approximately 80% of them seen only once. On this clone: The antigen remains undetermined.

Donors showed nominal health when sampled, although they likely had unrecorded immune exposures. The chain joins TRBV21-1 to TRBJ2-5; the table's D call, TRBD1, was not checked against the DNA. TRBV21-1 is noted as a pseudogene. Material: PBMCs. The receptor was isolated from a human donor in good health. CDR3 amino acids: CASSKVATGRKAQYF. Here the CDR3 DNA reads TGTGCCAGCAGCAAAGTAGCAACAGGGCGAAAGGCCCAGTACTTC.